Below, 20 T cell receptor beta chains from the same sample are listed, as sequenced in a study of T cells after posttransplantation cyclophosphamide. Methotrexate plus calcineurin inhibitor accompanied controls' myeloablative marrow transplants; sampling was 1 year later. Sequencing used immunoSEQ multiplex PCR; TCRdb keeps in-frame clones, though not all of them. The table includes 17,000 or so clones, about 85% detected once. The sequenced sample was PBMCs, obtained after allogeneic stem cell transplant with calcineurin inhibitor and methotrexate. The receptors shown here come from a female patient between 18 and 30 years old who received an allogeneic stem cell transplant from an unrelated donor, was CMV-positive, and had acute and chronic GVHD. The graft donor may have contributed some T cells.

Concerning this clone itself: The junction departs from the called germline gene at one end, perhaps through a read error. The rearrangement links TRBV2 to TRBJ2-7, with 8 bases aligning to TRBD1. This CDR3 is 13 amino acids long. Germline V gene data show CDR1 as SNHLY and CDR2 as FYNNEI. Written as DNA, the CDR3 is TGTGCCAGCAGACCGGGACAGGCTTCTCCCGAGTCGTTC. It translates to CASRPGQASPESF.

The chain is built from TRBV6-5 and TRBJ1-2; D uncertain. The CDR3 has 13 amino acids. V was trimmed by 4 bases and J by 2 bases, leaving 8 bases between them. CDR1 and CDR2 from the germline V gene are MNHEY and SVGAGI. CDR3: CASSLGRNYGYTF. As DNA, the CDR3 is TGTGCCAGCAGTTTGGGGAGGAACTATGGCTACACCTTC.

This clone was observed a few times. The V call is TRBV28, the J call TRBJ2-7; 8 nucleotides align to TRBD2. Germline V gene sequence: CDR1 MDHEN, CDR2 SYDVKM. V trimming: 3 bases; J trimming: 0 bases; junction bases outside the gene matches: 13. The CDR3 runs to 18 residues. The CDR3 nucleotides are TGTGCCAGCAGTTTCAAGGCTAGCGGGTCCTCGGTCTCCTACGAGCAGTACTTC. Its protein product is CASSFKASGSSVSYEQYF.

The chain joins TRBV6-1 to TRBJ1-2, with a possible D match to TRBD1 (5 bases). Trimming pared 5 bases from V and 8 bases from J, leaving 15 bases between. Looked up from germline, CDR1 is MNHNS and CDR2 is SASEGT. CDR3 size: 13 residues. The CDR3 nucleotides read TGTGCCAGCAGTCCCGACGGGACTCCCGGCTACACCTTC. Protein: CASSPDGTPGYTF.

The genes are TRBV2 and TRBJ2-5, with 9 bases aligning to TRBD1. V lost 11 bases, J lost 6 bases, and 7 bases stayed unmatched. In germline, CDR1 is SNHLY, CDR2 FYNNEI. This CDR3 has 12 residues. The CDR3 DNA is TGTGCCGGCTCCGGGACAGGGAAGACCCAGTACTTC. Amino acid sequence: CAGSGTGKTQYF.

This chain connects TRBV21-1 to TRBJ2-1; TRBD2 was called by the table and not checked on the DNA. TRBV21-1 is shown as a pseudogene. The CDR3 sequence is 15 residues long. The CDR3 loop reads CASSKIAGGNNEQFF. In DNA form, the CDR3 reads TGTGCCAGCAGCAAAATAGCGGGGGGGAACAATGAGCAGTTCTTC.

The chain carries TRBV10-1 and TRBJ2-1; D might be TRBD2 (5 bases). The CDR3 extends over 16 amino acids. Germline V gene data show CDR1 as WNHNN and CDR2 as SYGVQD (reference sequence). Trimming left V 2 bases short and J 5 bases short, with 16 bases between. This chain's CDR3 is CASSEMGANSHNEQFF. The CDR3 nucleotides are TGCGCCAGCAGTGAGATGGGAGCCAATTCCCACAATGAGCAGTTCTTC.

The rearrangement uses TRBV5-8 and TRBJ2-5; D unclear. The length of the CDR3 is 11 residues. Trimming removed 2 bases from V and 4 bases from J, with 3 bases in between. CDR1 SGHTS and CDR2 YDEGEE come from the germline V gene. The CDR3 sequence is CASSFRETQYF. The CDR3 DNA is TGTGCCAGCAGCTTCCGAGAGACCCAGTACTTC. Together with reference TRBV5-8 and TRBJ2-5, the CDR3 gives the full variable domain: EAGVTQSPTHLIKTRGQQATLRCSPISGHTSVYWYQQALGLGLQFLLWYDEGEERNRGNFPPRFSGRQFPNYSSELNVNALELEDSALYLCASSFRETQYFGPGTRLLVL.

This clone has only one observation. The gene calls are TRBV2 and TRBJ1-1; the D gene is possibly TRBD1 (5 bases). Between the trimmed V and J ends, which lost 2 bases and 2 bases, there was a span of 6 bases. The length of the CDR3 is 13 residues. Germline V CDR1 and CDR2: SNHLY, FYNNEI. The CDR3 DNA follows: TGTGCCAGCAGTGAAAGGGGTAACACTGAAGCTTTCTTT. It encodes CASSERGNTEAFF.

The chain carries TRBV30 and TRBJ1-1; D not certain. Trimming took 4 bases from V and 3 from J, leaving 12 bases between them. The CDR3 has 13 residues. Germline lookup yields CDR1 GTSNPN and CDR2 SVGIG (reference sequence). The CDR3 spells CAWKKGRDTEAFF. The CDR3 DNA reads TGTGCCTGGAAGAAAGGGAGGGACACTGAAGCTTTCTTT.

The V and J genes are TRBV19 and TRBJ2-5; 11 bases match TRBD1. The ends lost 5 bases at V and 5 bases at J; junction bases unmatched: 10. CDR1 and CDR2 (germline): LNHDA, SQIVND (reference sequence). The CDR3 is 16 amino acids. CDR3 sequence: CASSGYRDRGVETQYF. CDR3 nucleotides: TGTGCCAGTAGTGGCTACCGGGACAGGGGGGTGGAGACCCAGTACTTC.

CDR3 sequence reads: CASSPGQSEPETQYF. DNA for the CDR3: TGTGCCAGCAGCCCTGGACAAAGCGAGCCGGAGACCCAGTACTTC. This chain connects TRBV5-4 to TRBJ2-5; TRBD1 might be the D (5 bases). CDR1 is SGHNT, CDR2 YYREEE, per germline (reference sequence). V shed 4 bases and J shed 5 bases, with 18 bases lying between them. The CDR3 consists of 15 residues.

The chain uses TRBV30 and TRBJ2-7, with 8 bases fitting TRBD1. Germline-derived CDR1 and CDR2 are GTSNPN and SVGIG (reference sequence). The CDR3 is made up of 12 amino acids. The CDR3 region is CAATGATYEQYF. The CDR3 DNA sequence: TGTGCAGCGACAGGGGCGACCTACGAGCAGTACTTC.

The J gene is TRBJ2-1, the V gene TRBV19, with TRBD1 matching 11 bases. The CDR3 extends over 16 amino acids. Germline loops: CDR1 LNHDA, CDR2 SQIVND (reference sequence). V dropped 6 bases and J dropped 6; count of bases not matched to a gene: 10. CDR3 DNA sequence: TGTGCCAGTAGCCTATGGGGAGGGACAGGGGGCAATGAGCAGTTCTTC. This encodes CASSLWGGTGGNEQFF.

The V call is TRBV5-1, the J call TRBJ2-1; maybe TRBD1 (7 bases). Between the trimmed V and J ends, which lost 1 base and 0 bases, there was a span of 17 bases. The germline V gene encodes CDR1 SGHRS and CDR2 YFSETQ. The CDR3 has 18 amino acids. This CDR3 reads CASSLSAGGISSYNEQFF. Written as DNA, the CDR3 is TGCGCCAGCAGCTTGTCGGCAGGGGGGATAAGCTCCTACAATGAGCAGTTCTTC.

This rearrangement joins TRBV25-1 to TRBJ1-6; D is perhaps TRBD1 (6 bases). This CDR3 region has 15 residues. V was trimmed by 1 base and J by 8 bases, leaving 12 bases between them. CDR1 and CDR2 from the germline V gene are MGHDK and SYGVNS. The CDR3 region has the DNA TGTGCCAGCAGTGAATTAGGGGGATTCGATTCACCCCTCCACTTT. Its protein is CASSELGGFDSPLHF.

V is TRBV7-2 and J is TRBJ2-1; 7 bases fit TRBD1. The germline V gene has CDR1 SGHTA and CDR2 FQGNSA. The CDR3 runs to 13 residues. The V gene end was trimmed by 4 bases and the J gene end by 13 bases; junction bases not matched to a gene: 10. CDR3 in amino acids: CASSSVRQGDQFF. The CDR3 coding sequence is TGTGCCAGCAGCTCCGTCCGACAGGGTGACCAGTTCTTC.

The V gene is TRBV19, the J gene TRBJ2-7; 8 bases are a match to TRBD1. The CDR3 contains 13 residues. Germline V CDR1 and CDR2: LNHDA, SQIVND (reference sequence). The junction had 4 bases not matched to a gene; V was cut back by 3 bases and J by 6 bases. In DNA form, the CDR3 reads TGTGCCAGTAGTATTGCCAGGGGGCTCGAGCAGTACTTC. Amino acids: CASSIARGLEQYF.

V and J are TRBV5-6 and TRBJ1-2, with D tentatively TRBD1 (6 bases). Per germline, CDR1 SGHDT and CDR2 YYEEEE. This CDR3 is built from 13 residues. Trimming left V 2 bases short and J 8 bases short, with 13 bases between. CDR3 region: CASSLGQFPGYTF. The CDR3, as DNA: TGTGCCAGCAGCTTAGGACAGTTCCCGGGCTACACCTTC.

A single count supports this clone. The chain's CDR3 is CASSLGGREQYF. CDR3 in DNA: TGTGCCAGCAGCCTCGGGGGTCGCGAGCAGTACTTC. The chain couples TRBV7-9 to TRBJ2-5; the D gene is possibly TRBD2 (6 bases). The J call may not be correct, given that the DNA end is closer to TRBJ2-7. The CDR3 sequence is 12 residues long. Germline CDR1 and CDR2: SEHNR and FQNEAQ (reference sequence).